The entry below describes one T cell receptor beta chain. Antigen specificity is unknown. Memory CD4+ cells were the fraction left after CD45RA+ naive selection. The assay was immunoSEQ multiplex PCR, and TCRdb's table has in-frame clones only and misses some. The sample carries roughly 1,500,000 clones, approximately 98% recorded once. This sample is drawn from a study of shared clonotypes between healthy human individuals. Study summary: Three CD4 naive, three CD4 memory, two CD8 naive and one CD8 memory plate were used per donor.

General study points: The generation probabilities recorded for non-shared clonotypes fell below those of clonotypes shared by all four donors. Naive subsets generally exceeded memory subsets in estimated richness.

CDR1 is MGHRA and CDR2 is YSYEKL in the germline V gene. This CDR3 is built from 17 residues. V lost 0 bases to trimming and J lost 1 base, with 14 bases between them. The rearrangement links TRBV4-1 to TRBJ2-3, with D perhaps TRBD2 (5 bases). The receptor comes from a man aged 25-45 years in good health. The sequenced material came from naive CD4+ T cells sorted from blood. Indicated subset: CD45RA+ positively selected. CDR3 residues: CASSQEPNLGGTDTQYF. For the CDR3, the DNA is TGCGCCAGCAGCCAAGAGCCAAACCTGGGAGGCACAGATACGCAGTATTTT.